The 3 T cell receptor beta chains presented below share a single source sample, sequenced in a study of cytomegalovirus exposure and HLA in healthy donors. Vbeta (60) and Jbeta (13) primers were used in the PCR. Clones were read by immunoSEQ multiplex PCR, and TCRdb kept only the in-frame ones, dropping some. The sample includes roughly 180,000 clones, 75% to 85% seen only once; the top ten take 1.5% to 2%. Sample: PBMCs. These receptors all come from a man aged 18 to 29 in good health and CMV-seronegative.

This rearrangement joins TRBV6-1 to TRBJ2-5; D gene uncertain. The J call may be wrong; the DNA end is better matched by TRBJ2-7. Germline assignment: CDR1 MNHNS and CDR2 SASEGT. The CDR3 loop spans 12 amino acids. The CDR3 reads CASSESWYEQYF. CDR3 nucleotides: TGTGCCAGCAGTGAATCGTGGTACGAGCAGTACTTC.

The gene calls are TRBV9 and TRBJ2-2; 11 bases are a match to TRBD2. The junction had 9 bases not matched to a gene; V was cut back by 4 bases and J by 1 base. Germline CDR1 is SGDLS and CDR2 is YYNGEE. This CDR3 comprises 18 residues. In DNA, the CDR3 is TGTGCCAGCAGCCACGTAGCGGGAGGGATTCTGAACACCGGGGAGCTGTTTTTT. Protein product: CASSHVAGGILNTGELFF.

V and J are TRBV2 and TRBJ2-2; TRBD2 aligns across 7 bases. From germline, CDR1 is SNHLY and CDR2 FYNNEI. With V trimmed by 8 bases and J by 0 bases, 6 bases remained unmatched. The CDR3 length is 15 residues. The DNA for the CDR3 is TGTGCCAGCCCGCGGGAGCCGACGAACACCGGGGAGCTGTTTTTT. Its protein product is CASPREPTNTGELFF.